One and the same sample provided the 16 T cell receptor beta chains below, sequenced in a study of blood T cell repertoires in COVID-19. Only in-frame clones appear in the TCRdb table, and some are missing; sequencing was by immunoSEQ multiplex PCR. Among 120,000 or so clones listed, roughly 69% were seen once. Sequences were obtained from peripheral blood. These receptors were taken from a woman in her 70s with acute or convalescent COVID-19.

The genes are TRBV6-6 and TRBJ1-5, with D hard to call. The V gene's germline CDR1 is MNHNY and CDR2 SVGAGI (reference sequence). The CDR3 totals 12 residues. Trimming cost V 2 bases and J 7 bases, with 6 bases left between them. CDR3 DNA: TGTGCCAGCAGTTACGGTGAGCAGCCCCAGCATTTT. Residues: CASSYGEQPQHF.

The V and J genes are TRBV5-6 and TRBJ1-4; possibly TRBD1 for D (6 bases). The germline V gene encodes CDR1 SGHDT and CDR2 YYEEEE. Deletions cut 4 bases from V and 2 bases from J, with 15 bases between. The CDR3 is made up of 16 amino acids. The CDR3 coding sequence is TGTGCCAGCAGCCTGGGGGGGCTTGCGACTAATGAAAAACTGTTTTTT. Its translation is CASSLGGLATNEKLFF.

The chain is built from TRBV3-1 (or the pseudogene TRBV3-2) and TRBJ1-3, with 11 bases lining up with TRBD1. The V gene's germline CDR1 is LGHDT and CDR2 YNNKEL (reference sequence). The junction had 8 bases not matched to a gene; V was cut back by 6 bases and J by 7 bases. CDR3 length equals 15 residues. For the CDR3, the DNA is TGTGCCAGCAGACGAGGGACAGGGGGGGCGAACACCATATATTTT. Protein: CASRRGTGGANTIYF.

The V gene is TRBV6-4, the J gene TRBJ2-3; TRBD1 might be the D (7 bases). The V gene lost 0 bases and the J gene lost 4 bases, with 11 bases spanning the gap. The CDR3 extends over 15 amino acids. Germline CDR1 reads MRHNA; CDR2 reads SNTAGT. CDR3 nucleotide sequence: TGTGCCAGCAGTGACTCGGGCAGGGGGGCAGATACGCAGTATTTT. It encodes CASSDSGRGADTQYF.

The rearrangement links TRBV5-4 to TRBJ2-2; 9 bases match TRBD2. Trimming took 0 bases from V and 3 from J; bases not matched to a gene: 0. CDR3 length: 15 amino acids. The V gene's germline CDR1 is SGHNT and CDR2 YYREEE (reference sequence). CDR3 loop: CASSLGLADTGELFF. The CDR3 region has the DNA TGTGCCAGCAGCTTGGGACTAGCGGACACCGGGGAGCTGTTTTTT.

CDR3 nucleotide sequence: TGTGCCAGCAGCAAAAGGGGCAGGGAGGTCTCTAATGAAAAACTGTTTTTT. As protein: CASSKRGREVSNEKLFF. The chain is built from TRBV21-1 and TRBJ1-4. TRBV21-1 counts as a pseudogene. The CDR3 covers 17 residues.

This chain connects TRBV6-5 to TRBJ1-2; 7 nucleotides match TRBD1. This CDR3 spans 13 amino acids. Trimming took 6 bases from V and 3 from J; bases not matched to a gene: 4. Per the germline V gene, CDR1 is MNHEY and CDR2 is SVGAGI. The CDR3 loop reads CASSRDSDYGYTF. The DNA for the CDR3 is TGTGCCAGCAGCAGGGACAGCGACTATGGCTACACCTTC.

The chain employs TRBV7-3 and TRBJ2-3, with 7 bases that match TRBD1. The germline gives CDR1 SGHTA, CDR2 FQGTGA. J gave up 5 bases and V 6 bases, and 8 bases lay outside the gene matches. The CDR3 runs to 14 residues. The CDR3 sequence is CASRSEGAGDTQYF. CDR3 DNA sequence: TGTGCCAGCAGGTCAGAGGGGGCGGGAGATACGCAGTATTTT.

The chain has TRBV5-8 and TRBJ1-2; 7 bases line up with TRBD1. Germline CDR1 is SGHTS and CDR2 is YDEGEE. Trimming took 4 bases from V and 4 from J; bases not matched to a gene: 4. The CDR3 runs 13 residues. The chain's CDR3 is CASSKTGPYGYTF. DNA of the CDR3: TGTGCCAGCAGCAAGACAGGGCCCTATGGCTACACCTTC. Using reference TRBV5-8 and TRBJ1-2 for the parts outside the CDR3, the full variable domain is EAGVTQSPTHLIKTRGQQATLRCSPISGHTSVYWYQQALGLGLQFLLWYDEGEERNRGNFPPRFSGRQFPNYSSELNVNALELEDSALYLCASSKTGPYGYTFGSGTRLTVV.

In its sample, this clone was seen a few times. The V call is TRBV9, the J call TRBJ2-1; 11 bases are shared with TRBD2. With 2 bases clipped from V and 5 bases from J, the junction kept 3 bases outside the gene matches. The CDR3 extends over 15 amino acids. Germline loops: CDR1 SGDLS, CDR2 YYNGEE. DNA for the CDR3: TGTGCCAGCAGCGTTTCTAGCGGGGGGCACAATGAGCAGTTCTTC. Amino acids: CASSVSSGGHNEQFF.

V gene TRBV25-1 combines with J gene TRBJ1-4, with TRBD1 matching 8 bases. Germline CDR1 reads MGHDK; CDR2 reads SYGVNS. V lost 1 base to trimming and J lost 6 bases; unmatched junction nucleotides: 4. The CDR3 is made up of 15 amino acids. The CDR3 loop reads CASSELQGVYEKLFF. The CDR3 bases are TGTGCCAGCAGTGAATTACAGGGGGTCTATGAAAAACTGTTTTTT. The full variable domain, its missing parts supplied by reference TRBV25-1 and TRBJ1-4, is EADIYQTPRYLVIGTGKKITLECSQTMGHDKMYWYQQDPGMELHLIHYSYGVNSTEKGDLSSESTVSRIRTEHFPLTLESARPSHTSQYLCASSELQGVYEKLFFGSGTQLSVL.

This clone was seen ten or more times. This chain connects TRBV5-1 to TRBJ1-4, with a tentative D call TRBD1 (6 bases). The CDR3 totals 15 residues. With 0 bases removed from V and 1 base from J, the gap between germline ends came to 7 bases. Germline V CDR1 and CDR2: SGHRS, YFSETQ. The CDR3 here is CASSLEQGTNEKLFF. CDR3 nucleotides: TGCGCCAGCAGCTTGGAACAGGGAACTAATGAAAAACTGTTTTTT.

This sequence joins TRBV29-1 and TRBJ1-1; 12 positions agree with TRBD1. Germline trimming cut 6 bases from V and 2 bases from J; bases unmatched to any gene: 10. CDR1 SQVTM and CDR2 ANQGSEA come from the germline V gene. This CDR3 has 16 amino acids. The CDR3 reads CSVRGQGAGGNTEAFF. DNA for the CDR3: TGCAGCGTGAGGGGACAGGGGGCAGGGGGTAACACTGAAGCTTTCTTT.

Only one count was recorded for this clone. The chain has TRBV6-5 and TRBJ2-7; 7 nucleotides line up with TRBD2. J gave up 4 bases and V 0 bases, and 3 bases lay outside the gene matches. CDR1 and CDR2 from the germline V gene are MNHEY and SVGAGI. The CDR3 length is 14 residues. CDR3: CASSYSTSIYEQYF. Written as DNA, the CDR3 is TGTGCCAGCAGTTACTCGACTAGCATTTACGAGCAGTACTTC.

The chain has TRBV25-1 and TRBJ1-2; D is possibly TRBD1 (5 bases). Germline values: CDR1 MGHDK, CDR2 SYGVNS. There are 17 residues in the CDR3. V lost 11 bases to trimming and J lost 0 bases, with 25 bases between them. The CDR3 DNA reads as TGTGCCCTTGACATTCGGGGACTTTGCTCAGCTAACTATGGCTACACCTTC. As protein: CALDIRGLCSANYGYTF.

The CDR3 DNA sequence: TGTGCCAGCAGCCAACAGGGAAACCTGGCCTCTGGAAACACCATATATTTT. Encoded protein: CASSQQGNLASGNTIYF. The V call is TRBV7-9, the J call TRBJ1-3; D is perhaps TRBD1 (6 bases). Germline V gene lookup returns CDR1 SEHNR and CDR2 FQNEAQ (reference sequence). This CDR3 spans 17 amino acids. Between the trimmed V and J ends, which lost 5 bases and 0 bases, there was a span of 17 bases.